A single sample is the source of the 28 T cell receptor beta chains below, sequenced in a study of cytotoxic CD8 clonotypes in ibrutinib-treated CLL. The repertoire was sequenced with immunoSEQ multiplex PCR; TCRdb's copy has only in-frame clones and lacks some. The table has around 60,000 clones, approximately 71% seen once. Material: PBMCs, obtained after 12 months of ibrutinib treatment. The receptors here all came from a human donor with chronic lymphocytic leukemia.

The chain recombines TRBV29-1 with TRBJ1-5, with D tentatively TRBD1 (5 bases). This CDR3 is built from 21 residues. CDR1 and CDR2 from the germline V gene are SQVTM and ANQGSEA. Trimming pared 3 bases from V and 0 bases from J, leaving 30 bases between. CDR3 loop: CSVDIRKPKTQGADSNQPQHF. The CDR3 bases are TGCAGCGTTGATATTCGGAAGCCAAAGACCCAGGGCGCGGATAGCAATCAGCCCCAGCATTTT.

This chain uses TRBV2 with TRBJ1-1; TRBD1 is a possible D gene (5 bases). The CDR3 has 16 amino acids. Germline V gene lookup returns CDR1 SNHLY and CDR2 FYNNEI. The V gene lost 2 bases and the J gene lost 0 bases, with 13 bases spanning the gap. The CDR3 DNA sequence: TGTGCCAGCAGTGAACTTCGTCGGGACCTGAACACTGAAGCTTTCTTT. Translation: CASSELRRDLNTEAFF.

This chain links TRBV9 with TRBJ2-6, with 8 bases aligning to TRBD1. The CDR3 runs 17 residues. V was pared by 4 bases and J by 0 bases, with 6 bases of the junction left unmatched. The germline gives CDR1 SGDLS, CDR2 YYNGEE. CDR3 sequence reads: CASSPGQGNSGANVLTF. CDR3 DNA: TGTGCCAGCAGCCCAGGACAGGGAAACTCTGGGGCCAACGTCCTGACTTTC.

The chain employs TRBV7-6 and TRBJ2-5; tentatively, D is TRBD1 (5 bases). CDR3 size: 14 residues. Trimming removed 6 bases from V and 2 bases from J, with 13 bases in between. Germline V gives CDR1 SGHVS, CDR2 FNYEAQ. CDR3 sequence: CASRSGQLQETQYF. DNA of the CDR3: TGTGCCAGCAGATCTGGACAACTACAAGAGACCCAGTACTTC.

The chain has TRBV5-4 and TRBJ2-5, with 9 positions matching TRBD2. The DNA matches TRBJ2-7 better at its end, which makes the J call doubtful. The CDR3 has 13 amino acids. Germline V CDR1 and CDR2: SGHNT, YYREEE (reference sequence). CDR3 sequence: CASSLLAGNEQYF. DNA for the CDR3: TGTGCCAGCAGCTTGCTAGCGGGAAACGAGCAGTACTTC.

This clone has a handful of counts. The rearrangement links TRBV18 to TRBJ1-1; no clear D. CDR1 KGHSH and CDR2 LQKENI come from the germline V gene. V lost 2 bases to trimming and J lost 2 bases, with 12 bases between them. The CDR3 spans 15 residues. The CDR3 nucleotides are TGTGCCAGCTCACCAGTTGCAGGTATCAACACTGAAGCTTTCTTT. Translation gives CASSPVAGINTEAFF.

J is TRBJ2-1 and V is TRBV18, with D possibly TRBD1 on 5 matching bases. V gave up 3 bases and J gave up 3 bases, with 18 bases separating them. The CDR3 is 17 amino acids. Germline-derived CDR1 and CDR2 are KGHSH and LQKENI. The CDR3 loop reads CASSPEIGTGIYNEQFF. Here the CDR3 DNA reads TGTGCCAGCTCACCGGAGATCGGCACAGGCATCTACAATGAGCAGTTCTTC.

A single count supports this clone. The chain joins TRBV5-1 to TRBJ2-7, with D possibly called TRBD1 or TRBD2 (5 bases each). Trimming stripped 6 bases from V and 2 bases from J, with 12 bases between. This CDR3 has 13 residues. CDR1 and CDR2 (germline): SGHRS, YFSETQ. CDR3 nucleotide sequence: TGCGCCAGCATAGTGGGACGGACCTACGAGCAGTACTTC. It encodes CASIVGRTYEQYF.

The rearrangement links TRBV19 to TRBJ2-2; 10 nucleotides align to TRBD1. The length of the CDR3 is 15 residues. The trim removed 6 bases at V and 4 bases at J, leaving 5 bases unmatched. Germline lookup yields CDR1 LNHDA and CDR2 SQIVND (reference sequence). CDR3 DNA: TGTGCCAGTAGGGACAGGGGGAGAAGCACCGGGGAGCTGTTTTTT. Translating gives CASRDRGRSTGELFF.

The chain recombines TRBV6-6 with TRBJ1-4, with 7 positions matching TRBD1. The CDR3 spans 15 residues. The J segment lost 4 bases and the V segment lost 5 bases, leaving 7 bases of the junction unmatched. Germline CDR1 and CDR2: MNHNY and SVGAGI (reference sequence). The CDR3 DNA reads TGTGCCAGCAGTAAGCGACAGGGCCTTAATGAAAAACTGTTTTTT. Translation: CASSKRQGLNEKLFF.

The V and J genes are TRBV5-4 and TRBJ2-1; D is tentatively TRBD1 or TRBD2 (6 bases each). The CDR3 totals 14 residues. Germline V gene sequence: CDR1 SGHNT, CDR2 YYREEE (reference sequence). The V and J ends lost 0 bases and 6 bases respectively, with 10 bases between them. CDR3 loop: CASSLEGGGNEQFF. The CDR3 DNA sequence: TGTGCCAGCAGCTTGGAAGGAGGGGGCAATGAGCAGTTCTTC.

This clone was observed a few times. The chain combines TRBV6-5 with TRBJ2-5, with D uncertain. Trimming took off 2 bases at V and 7 bases at J, with 14 bases between the two ends. The CDR3 is made up of 14 amino acids. Germline V gives CDR1 MNHEY, CDR2 SVGAGI. This CDR3 is CASSYQRFSGTQYF. As DNA, the CDR3 is TGTGCCAGCAGTTACCAGAGGTTTTCGGGGACCCAGTACTTC.

V is TRBV5-1 and J is TRBJ1-3, with D unclear. Germline CDR1 SGHRS, CDR2 YFSETQ. This CDR3 contains 12 residues. Trimming took off 6 bases at V and 2 bases at J, with 6 bases between the two ends. The CDR3 DNA reads TGCGCCAGCAAGGAAACTGGAAACACCATATATTTT. It translates to CASKETGNTIYF. Together with reference TRBV5-1 and TRBJ1-3, the CDR3 gives the full variable domain: KAGVTQTPRYLIKTRGQQVTLSCSPISGHRSVSWYQQTPGQGLQFLFEYFSETQRNKGNFPGRFSGRQFSNSRSEMNVSTLELGDSALYLCASKETGNTIYFGEGSWLTVV.

The chain carries TRBV20-1 and TRBJ1-5; D is ambiguous. The length of the CDR3 is 11 residues. The V gene lost 3 bases and the J gene lost 9 bases, with 9 bases spanning the gap. From germline, CDR1 is DFQATT and CDR2 SNEGSKA (reference sequence). This chain's CDR3 is CSASVGRPQHF. DNA for the CDR3: TGCAGTGCTAGTGTGGGGAGGCCCCAGCATTTT.

The chain joins TRBV30 to TRBJ2-2, with D maybe TRBD2 (6 bases). The germline V gene encodes CDR1 GTSNPN and CDR2 SVGIG (reference sequence). V dropped 2 bases and J dropped 1 base, with 17 bases sitting between them. The CDR3 runs to 17 residues. DNA of the CDR3: TGTGCCTGGAGTACACTTGGGGCGGGACGGAACACCGGGGAGCTGTTTTTT. Protein product: CAWSTLGAGRNTGELFF.

This clone was counted only a few times. V gene TRBV7-6 combines with J gene TRBJ2-7; D gene ambiguous. The V end was cut by 3 bases, the J end by 0 bases, with 9 bases between. There are 14 residues in the CDR3. Germline CDR1 is SGHVS and CDR2 is FNYEAQ. This CDR3 reads CASSFAVSSYEQYF. The CDR3 coding sequence is TGTGCCAGCAGCTTCGCGGTAAGCTCCTACGAGCAGTACTTC.

This clone occurred a few times. This chain joins TRBV18 and TRBJ1-5; D uncertain. The V end was cut by 2 bases, the J end by 6 bases, with 8 bases between. CDR1 and CDR2 from the germline V gene are KGHSH and LQKENI. CDR3 length: 13 residues. The CDR3, as DNA: TGTGCCAGCTCACCATTCAATCGTCAGCCCCAGCATTTT. This codes for CASSPFNRQPQHF.

V usage is TRBV19 and J usage is TRBJ2-2; D not certain. The CDR3 is 16 amino acids. Germline V CDR1 and CDR2: LNHDA, SQIVND (reference sequence). The V end was cut by 3 bases, the J end by 0 bases, with 11 bases between. CDR3 residues: CASSILGFSNTGELFF. The CDR3 DNA follows: TGTGCCAGTAGTATCCTGGGGTTTTCGAACACCGGGGAGCTGTTTTTT.

The chain employs TRBV7-2 and TRBJ2-2; possible D gene TRBD2, 5 bases. Germline V gives CDR1 SGHTA, CDR2 FQGNSA. This CDR3 contains 12 residues. Trimming left V 5 bases short and J 7 bases short, with 8 bases between. The CDR3 nucleotides are TGTGCCAGCAGCCAAGACTACGGGGAGCTGTTTTTT. Translated, it gives CASSQDYGELFF.

V usage is TRBV27 and J usage is TRBJ2-2; 9 bases are a match to TRBD1. This CDR3 contains 15 residues. V shed 3 bases, J shed 5 bases, and the junction held 4 bases outside the gene matches. CDR1 is MNHEY, CDR2 SMNVEV, per germline (reference sequence). Here the CDR3 reads CASSFRQGGTGELFF. The DNA of the CDR3 is TGTGCCAGCAGTTTCAGACAGGGGGGAACCGGGGAGCTGTTTTTT.

This clone is a singleton in its sample. The J gene is TRBJ2-1, the V gene TRBV14; 7 bases align to TRBD2. V was clipped by 4 bases and J by 9 bases; unmatched bases: 12. The CDR3 runs 15 residues. CDR1 SGHDN and CDR2 FVKESK come from the germline V gene. This chain's CDR3 is CASSPWTNTGGEQFF. Written as DNA, the CDR3 is TGTGCCAGCAGCCCTTGGACAAATACGGGAGGTGAGCAGTTCTTC.

The chain's CDR3 is CASSQGGGAETQYF. DNA of the CDR3: TGTGCCAGCAGCCAAGGAGGGGGTGCAGAGACCCAGTACTTC. J is TRBJ2-5 and V is TRBV4-2; the D gene is possibly TRBD1 (6 bases). Trimming stripped 1 base from V and 4 bases from J, with 10 bases between. This CDR3 region has 14 residues. The V gene's germline CDR1 is LGHNA and CDR2 YNFKEQ.

The sample holds a few counts of this clone. The V gene is TRBV5-1, the J gene TRBJ2-1; D not resolved. CDR1 and CDR2 (germline): SGHRS, YFSETQ. V was trimmed by 3 bases and J by 9 bases, leaving 10 bases between them. The CDR3 spans 12 residues. In DNA form, the CDR3 reads TGCGCCAGCAGCTCCCACTCGGGTGAGCAGTTCTTC. It codes for CASSSHSGEQFF. The full variable domain, completed using reference TRBV5-1 and TRBJ2-1, is KAGVTQTPRYLIKTRGQQVTLSCSPISGHRSVSWYQQTPGQGLQFLFEYFSETQRNKGNFPGRFSGRQFSNSRSEMNVSTLELGDSALYLCASSSHSGEQFFGPGTRLTVL.

The V and J genes are TRBV27 and TRBJ2-2, with 7 bases identical to TRBD1. Germline V CDR1 and CDR2: MNHEY, SMNVEV (reference sequence). The V and J ends lost 5 bases and 7 bases, in that order; junction bases with no gene match: 16. The CDR3 covers 17 residues. In DNA, the CDR3 is TGTGCCAGCAGTCTCTGGGGACGAGGGGGCGCGGGCGGGGAGCTGTTTTTT. Protein: CASSLWGRGGAGGELFF.

The V gene is TRBV5-1, the J gene TRBJ1-1; D unresolved. The CDR3 extends over 14 amino acids. V was pared by 2 bases and J by 4 bases, with 12 bases between. The germline V gene encodes CDR1 SGHRS and CDR2 YFSETQ. The CDR3 sequence: CASSFTPGATEAFF. CDR3 DNA sequence: TGCGCCAGCAGCTTCACCCCGGGCGCCACTGAAGCTTTCTTT.

The genes are TRBV5-1 and TRBJ2-3; 9 nucleotides line up with TRBD2. V was pared by 2 bases and J by 4 bases, with 2 bases of the junction left unmatched. The CDR3 is 14 amino acids. Germline V gene data show CDR1 as SGHRS and CDR2 as YFSETQ. CDR3 nucleotide sequence: TGCGCCAGCAGCTTCTCTAGCGGGGCAGATACGCAGTATTTT. This codes for CASSFSSGADTQYF. Filled out from reference TRBV5-1 and TRBJ2-3, the complete variable domain reads KAGVTQTPRYLIKTRGQQVTLSCSPISGHRSVSWYQQTPGQGLQFLFEYFSETQRNKGNFPGRFSGRQFSNSRSEMNVSTLELGDSALYLCASSFSSGADTQYFGPGTRLTVL.

In regard to this clone: The same CDR3 can be traced to other DNA sequences in this sample. The chain has TRBV5-1 and TRBJ2-2, with 10 bases matching TRBD1. Germline CDR1 is SGHRS and CDR2 is YFSETQ. The CDR3 contains 15 residues. V shed 3 bases, J shed 2 bases, and the junction held 1 base outside the gene matches. CDR3 nucleotide sequence: TGCGCCAGCAGCTCGACAGGGGGCAACACCGGGGAGCTGTTTTTT. It is translated as CASSSTGGNTGELFF. Based on the CDR3 plus reference TRBV5-1 and TRBJ2-2, the full variable domain is KAGVTQTPRYLIKTRGQQVTLSCSPISGHRSVSWYQQTPGQGLQFLFEYFSETQRNKGNFPGRFSGRQFSNSRSEMNVSTLELGDSALYLCASSSTGGNTGELFFGEGSRLTVL.

This chain connects TRBV7-3 to TRBJ2-1, with D unresolved. Between the trimmed V and J ends, which lost 4 bases and 3 bases, there was a span of 13 bases. Germline-derived CDR1 and CDR2 are SGHTA and FQGTGA. This CDR3 comprises 15 residues. The DNA of the CDR3 is TGTGCCAGCAGCTATCAGACCACTATCTACAATGAGCAGTTCTTC. Encoded protein: CASSYQTTIYNEQFF.